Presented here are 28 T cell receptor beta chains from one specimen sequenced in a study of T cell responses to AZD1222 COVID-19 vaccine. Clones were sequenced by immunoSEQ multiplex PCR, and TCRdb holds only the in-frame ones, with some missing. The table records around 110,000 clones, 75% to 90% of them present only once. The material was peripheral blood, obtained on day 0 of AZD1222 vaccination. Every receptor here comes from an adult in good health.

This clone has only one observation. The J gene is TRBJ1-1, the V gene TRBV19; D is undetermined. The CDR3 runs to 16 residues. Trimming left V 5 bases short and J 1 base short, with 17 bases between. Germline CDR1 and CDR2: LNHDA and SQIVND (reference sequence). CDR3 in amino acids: CASSLGTGEANTEAFF. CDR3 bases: TGTGCCAGTAGTTTAGGTACGGGCGAAGCGAACACTGAAGCTTTCTTT. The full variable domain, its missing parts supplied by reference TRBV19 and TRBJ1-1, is DGGITQSPKYLFRKEGQNVTLSCEQNLNHDAMYWYRQDPGQGLRLIYYSQIVNDFQKGDIAEGYSVSREKKESFPLTVTSAQKNPTAFYLCASSLGTGEANTEAFFGQGTRLTVV.

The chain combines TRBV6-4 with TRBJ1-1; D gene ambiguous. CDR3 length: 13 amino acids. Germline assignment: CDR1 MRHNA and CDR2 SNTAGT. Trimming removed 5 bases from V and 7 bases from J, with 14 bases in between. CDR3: CASSPFMGYEAFF. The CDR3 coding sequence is TGTGCCAGCAGTCCTTTTATGGGGTATGAAGCTTTCTTT.

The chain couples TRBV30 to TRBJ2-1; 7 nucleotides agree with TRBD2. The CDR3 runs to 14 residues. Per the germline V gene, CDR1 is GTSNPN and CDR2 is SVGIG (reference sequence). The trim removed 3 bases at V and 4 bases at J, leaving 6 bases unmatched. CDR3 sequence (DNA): TGTGCCTGGAGGACCAGCGGGGCGTACAATGAGCAGTTCTTC. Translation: CAWRTSGAYNEQFF.

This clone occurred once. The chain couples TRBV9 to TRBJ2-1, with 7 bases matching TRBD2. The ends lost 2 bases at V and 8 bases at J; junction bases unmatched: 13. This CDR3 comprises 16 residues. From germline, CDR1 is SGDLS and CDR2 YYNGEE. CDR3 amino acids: CASSVSWAGAWDEQFF. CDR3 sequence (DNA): TGTGCCAGCAGCGTCAGTTGGGCGGGAGCGTGGGATGAGCAGTTCTTC.

The CDR3 spells CASSQRYPGNTEAFF. The CDR3 region has the DNA TGCGCCAGCAGCCAAAGGTACCCGGGAAACACTGAAGCTTTCTTT. The chain is built from TRBV4-3 and TRBJ1-1; D remains unclear. Germline V gene lookup returns CDR1 LGHNA and CDR2 YSLEER. Trimming removed 2 bases at V and 2 bases at J, with 12 bases between. The CDR3 loop spans 15 amino acids.

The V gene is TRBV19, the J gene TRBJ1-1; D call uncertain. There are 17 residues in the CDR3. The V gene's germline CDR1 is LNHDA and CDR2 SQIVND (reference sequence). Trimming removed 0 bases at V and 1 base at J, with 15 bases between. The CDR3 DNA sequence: TGTGCCAGTAGTATAGAAGGGTACGGAGCAGGGAACACTGAAGCTTTCTTT. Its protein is CASSIEGYGAGNTEAFF. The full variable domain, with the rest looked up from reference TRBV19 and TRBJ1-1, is DGGITQSPKYLFRKEGQNVTLSCEQNLNHDAMYWYRQDPGQGLRLIYYSQIVNDFQKGDIAEGYSVSREKKESFPLTVTSAQKNPTAFYLCASSIEGYGAGNTEAFFGQGTRLTVV.

In DNA, the CDR3 is TGTGCCAGCAGTAGCCAGGGGACCGGCGATACGCAGTATTTT. Its translation is CASSSQGTGDTQYF. The chain employs TRBV6-5 and TRBJ2-3, with a possible D match to TRBD1 (6 bases). CDR1 is MNHEY, CDR2 SVGAGI, per germline. The germline V and J ends were trimmed by 5 bases and 6 bases, with 15 bases remaining between them. The CDR3 sequence is 14 residues long.

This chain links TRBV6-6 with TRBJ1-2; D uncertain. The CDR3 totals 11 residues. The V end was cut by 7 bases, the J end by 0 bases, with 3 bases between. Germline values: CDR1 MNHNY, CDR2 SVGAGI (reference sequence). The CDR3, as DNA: TGTGCCAGCACGGCTAACTATGGCTACACCTTC. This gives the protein CASTANYGYTF.

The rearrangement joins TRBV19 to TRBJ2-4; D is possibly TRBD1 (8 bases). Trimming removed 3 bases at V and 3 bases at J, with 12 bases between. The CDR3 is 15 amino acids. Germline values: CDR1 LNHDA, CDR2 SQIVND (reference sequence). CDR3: CASSIYRGGKNIQYF. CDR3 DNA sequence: TGTGCCAGTAGTATTTACAGGGGGGGCAAAAACATTCAGTACTTC.

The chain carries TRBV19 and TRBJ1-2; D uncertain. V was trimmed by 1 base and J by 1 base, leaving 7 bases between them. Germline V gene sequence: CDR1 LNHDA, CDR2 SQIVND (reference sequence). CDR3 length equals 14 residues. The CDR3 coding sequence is TGTGCCAGTAGTATAGCACCAGATAACTATGGCTACACCTTC. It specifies CASSIAPDNYGYTF.

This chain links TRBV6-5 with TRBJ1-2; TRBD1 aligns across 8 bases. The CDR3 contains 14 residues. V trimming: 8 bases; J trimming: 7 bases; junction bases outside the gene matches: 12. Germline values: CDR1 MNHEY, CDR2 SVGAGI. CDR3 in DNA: TGTGCCAGCTCGCTCCAGGGGGCCAGCGGTGGCTACACCTTC. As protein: CASSLQGASGGYTF.

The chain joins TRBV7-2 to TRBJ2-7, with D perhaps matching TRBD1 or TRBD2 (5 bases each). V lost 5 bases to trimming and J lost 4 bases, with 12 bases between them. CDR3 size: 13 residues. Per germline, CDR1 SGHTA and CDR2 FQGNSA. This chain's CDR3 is CASSPGTVYEQYF. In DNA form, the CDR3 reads TGTGCCAGCAGCCCCGGGACGGTTTACGAGCAGTACTTC.

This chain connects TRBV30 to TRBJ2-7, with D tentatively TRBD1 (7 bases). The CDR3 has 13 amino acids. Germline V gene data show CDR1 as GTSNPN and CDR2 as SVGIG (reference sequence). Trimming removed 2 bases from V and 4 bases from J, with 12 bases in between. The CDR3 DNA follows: TGTGCCTGGAGTTTGCAGGGGGGATACGAGCAGTACTTC. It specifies CAWSLQGGYEQYF.

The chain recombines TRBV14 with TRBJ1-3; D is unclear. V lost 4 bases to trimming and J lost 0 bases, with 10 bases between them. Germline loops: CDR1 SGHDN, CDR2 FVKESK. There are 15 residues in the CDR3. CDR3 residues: CASSPFSLSGNTIYF. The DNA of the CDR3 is TGTGCCAGCAGCCCATTCAGCCTCTCTGGAAACACCATATATTTT. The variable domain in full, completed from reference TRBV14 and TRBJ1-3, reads EAGVTQFPSHSVIEKGQTVTLRCDPISGHDNLYWYRRVMGKEIKFLLHFVKESKQDESGMPNNRFLAERTGGTYSTLKVQPAELEDSGVYFCASSPFSLSGNTIYFGEGSWLTVV.

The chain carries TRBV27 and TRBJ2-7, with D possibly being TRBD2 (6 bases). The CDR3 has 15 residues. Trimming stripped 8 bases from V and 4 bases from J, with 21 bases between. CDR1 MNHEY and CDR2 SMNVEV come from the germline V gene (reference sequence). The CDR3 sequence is CASSRDSLGNYEQYF. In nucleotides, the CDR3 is TGTGCCAGCTCCCGGGACTCCCTTGGAAATTACGAGCAGTACTTC.

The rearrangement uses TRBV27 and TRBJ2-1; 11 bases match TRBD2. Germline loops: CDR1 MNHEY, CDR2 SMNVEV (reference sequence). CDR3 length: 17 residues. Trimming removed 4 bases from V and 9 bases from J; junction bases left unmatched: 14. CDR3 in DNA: TGTGCCAGCAGTTCCTTAAGGGGACTAGCGGAGGGTAGTGAGCAGTTCTTC. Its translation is CASSSLRGLAEGSEQFF.

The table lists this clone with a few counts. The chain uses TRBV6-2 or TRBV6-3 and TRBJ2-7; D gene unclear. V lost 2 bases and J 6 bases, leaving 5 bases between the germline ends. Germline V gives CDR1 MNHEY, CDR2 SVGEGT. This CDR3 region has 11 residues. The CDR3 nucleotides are TGTGCCAGCAGTTACGTCGCCGAGCAGTACTTC. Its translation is CASSYVAEQYF.

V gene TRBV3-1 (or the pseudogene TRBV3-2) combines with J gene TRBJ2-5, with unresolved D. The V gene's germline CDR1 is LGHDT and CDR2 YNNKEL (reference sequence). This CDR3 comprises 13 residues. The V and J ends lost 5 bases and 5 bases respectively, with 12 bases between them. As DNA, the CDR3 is TGTGCCAGCAGCAAGGAACCGGAGGAGACCCAGTACTTC. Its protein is CASSKEPEETQYF.

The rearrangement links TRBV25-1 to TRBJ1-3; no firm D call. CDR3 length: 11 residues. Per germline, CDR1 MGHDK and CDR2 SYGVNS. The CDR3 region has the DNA TGTGGGGTAAGGGCTGGAAACACCATATATTTT. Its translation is CGVRAGNTIYF.

The CDR3 sequence: CATSDPSTDRIYGYTF. CDR3 coding DNA: TGTGCCACCAGTGATCCTAGTACAGACCGCATATATGGCTACACCTTC. The chain links TRBV24-1 to TRBJ1-2; the D is unclear. Germline-derived CDR1 and CDR2 are KGHDR and SFDVKD. The CDR3 spans 16 residues. V lost 3 bases to trimming and J lost 5 bases, with 18 bases between them.

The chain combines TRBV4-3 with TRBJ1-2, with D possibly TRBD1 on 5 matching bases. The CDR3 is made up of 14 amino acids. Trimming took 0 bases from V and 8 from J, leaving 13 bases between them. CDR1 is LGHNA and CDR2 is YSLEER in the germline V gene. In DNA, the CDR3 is TGCGCCAGCAGCCAAGAAGGGCCAGGGAAAGGCTACACCTTC. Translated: CASSQEGPGKGYTF.

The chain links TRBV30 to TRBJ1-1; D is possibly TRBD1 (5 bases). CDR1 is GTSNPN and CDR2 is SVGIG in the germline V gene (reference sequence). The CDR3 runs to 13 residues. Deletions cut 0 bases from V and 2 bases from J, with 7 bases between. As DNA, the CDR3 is TGTGCCTGGAGTGTACAGGTAAACACTGAAGCTTTCTTT. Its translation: CAWSVQVNTEAFF.

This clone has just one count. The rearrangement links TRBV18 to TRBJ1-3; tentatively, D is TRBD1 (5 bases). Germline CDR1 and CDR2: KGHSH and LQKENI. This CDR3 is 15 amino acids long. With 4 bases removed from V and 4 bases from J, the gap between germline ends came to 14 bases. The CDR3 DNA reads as TGTGCCAGCTCACTCCACGGGACTTTCGGAAACACCATATATTTT. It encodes CASSLHGTFGNTIYF.

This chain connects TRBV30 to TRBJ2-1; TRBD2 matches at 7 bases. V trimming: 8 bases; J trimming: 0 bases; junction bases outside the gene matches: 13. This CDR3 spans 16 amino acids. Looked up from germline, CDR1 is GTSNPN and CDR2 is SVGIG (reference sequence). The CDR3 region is CARVSRGNRSYNEQFF. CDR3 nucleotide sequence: TGTGCCCGGGTATCGCGGGGGAACCGCTCCTACAATGAGCAGTTCTTC.

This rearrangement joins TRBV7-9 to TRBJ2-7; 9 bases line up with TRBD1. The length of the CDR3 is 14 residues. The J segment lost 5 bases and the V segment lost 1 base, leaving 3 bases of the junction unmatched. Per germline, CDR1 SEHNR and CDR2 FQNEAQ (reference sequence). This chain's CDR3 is CASSLGQGVNEQYF. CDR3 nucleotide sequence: TGTGCCAGCAGCTTAGGACAGGGGGTGAACGAGCAGTACTTC. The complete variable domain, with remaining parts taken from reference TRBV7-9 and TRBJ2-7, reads DTGVSQNPRHKITKRGQNVTFRCDPISEHNRLYWYRQTLGQGPEFLTYFQNEAQLEKSRLLSDRFSAERPKGSFSTLEIQRTEQGDSAMYLCASSLGQGVNEQYFGPGTRLTVT.

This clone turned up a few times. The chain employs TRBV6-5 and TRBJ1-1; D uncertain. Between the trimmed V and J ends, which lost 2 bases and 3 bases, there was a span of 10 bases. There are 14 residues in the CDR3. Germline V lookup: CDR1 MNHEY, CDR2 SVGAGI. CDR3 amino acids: CASSYRRTDTEAFF. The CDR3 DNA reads TGTGCCAGCAGTTACCGGCGGACGGACACTGAAGCTTTCTTT.

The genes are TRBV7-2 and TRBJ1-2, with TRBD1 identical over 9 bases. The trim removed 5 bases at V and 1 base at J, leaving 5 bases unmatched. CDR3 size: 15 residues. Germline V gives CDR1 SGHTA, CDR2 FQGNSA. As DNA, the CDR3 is TGTGCCAGCAGCAGCAGACAGGGGGGTAACTATGGCTACACCTTC. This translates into CASSSRQGGNYGYTF.

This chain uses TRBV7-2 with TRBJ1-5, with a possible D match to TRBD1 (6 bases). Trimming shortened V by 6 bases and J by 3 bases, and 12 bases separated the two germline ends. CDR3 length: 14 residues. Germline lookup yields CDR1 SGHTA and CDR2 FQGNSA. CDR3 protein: CASRHTGNNQPQHF. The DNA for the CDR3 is TGTGCCAGCAGACATACAGGGAACAATCAGCCCCAGCATTTT.